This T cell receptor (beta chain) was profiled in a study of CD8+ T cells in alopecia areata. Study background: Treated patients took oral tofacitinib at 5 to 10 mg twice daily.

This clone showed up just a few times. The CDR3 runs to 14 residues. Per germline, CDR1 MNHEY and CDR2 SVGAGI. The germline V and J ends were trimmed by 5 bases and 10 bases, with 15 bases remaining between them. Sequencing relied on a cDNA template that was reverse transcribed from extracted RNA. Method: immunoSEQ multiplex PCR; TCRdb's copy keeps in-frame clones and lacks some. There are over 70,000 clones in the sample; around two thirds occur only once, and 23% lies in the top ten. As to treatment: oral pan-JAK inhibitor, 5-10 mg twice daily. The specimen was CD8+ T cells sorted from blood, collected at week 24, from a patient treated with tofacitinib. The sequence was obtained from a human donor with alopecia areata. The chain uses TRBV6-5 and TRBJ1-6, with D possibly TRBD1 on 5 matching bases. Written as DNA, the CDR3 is TGTGCCAGCAGTGACGGCAGGGAAAGGTCACCCCTCCACTTT. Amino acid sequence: CASSDGRERSPLHF.